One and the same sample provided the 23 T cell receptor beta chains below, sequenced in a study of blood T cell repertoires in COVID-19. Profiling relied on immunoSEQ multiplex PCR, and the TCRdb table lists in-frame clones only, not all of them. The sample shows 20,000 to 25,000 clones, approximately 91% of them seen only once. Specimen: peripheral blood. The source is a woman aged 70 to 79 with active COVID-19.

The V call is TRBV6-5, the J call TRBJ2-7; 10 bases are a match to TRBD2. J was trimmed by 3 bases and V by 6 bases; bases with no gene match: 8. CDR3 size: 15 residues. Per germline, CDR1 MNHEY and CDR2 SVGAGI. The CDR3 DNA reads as TGTGCCAGCAGCCGTACTAGCGGGAATAACTACGAGCAGTACTTC. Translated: CASSRTSGNNYEQYF.

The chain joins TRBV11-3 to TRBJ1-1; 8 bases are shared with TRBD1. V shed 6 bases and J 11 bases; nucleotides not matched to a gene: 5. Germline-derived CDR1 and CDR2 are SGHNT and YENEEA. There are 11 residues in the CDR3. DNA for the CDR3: TGTGCCAGCAGGCGACAGGGGAAGGCTTTCTTT. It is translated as CASRRQGKAFF.

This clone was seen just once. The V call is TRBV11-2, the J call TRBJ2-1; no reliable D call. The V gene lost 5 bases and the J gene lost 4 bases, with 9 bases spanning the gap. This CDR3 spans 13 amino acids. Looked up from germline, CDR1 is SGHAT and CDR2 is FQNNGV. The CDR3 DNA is TGTGCCAGCAGCCCCCCCCTATACAATGAGCAGTTCTTC. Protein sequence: CASSPPLYNEQFF.

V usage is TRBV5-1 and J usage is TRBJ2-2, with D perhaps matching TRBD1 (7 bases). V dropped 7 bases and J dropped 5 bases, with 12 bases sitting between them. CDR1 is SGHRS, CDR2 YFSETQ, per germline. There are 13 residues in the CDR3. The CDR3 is CASRQGGTGELFF. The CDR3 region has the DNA TGCGCCAGCCGACAGGGAGGTACCGGGGAGCTGTTTTTT.

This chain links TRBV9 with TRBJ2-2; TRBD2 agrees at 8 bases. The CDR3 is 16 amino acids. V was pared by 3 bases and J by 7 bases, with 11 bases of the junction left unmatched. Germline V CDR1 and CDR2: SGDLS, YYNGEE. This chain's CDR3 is CASSGSHGRAVGELFF. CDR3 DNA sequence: TGTGCCAGCAGCGGTTCGCACGGGAGGGCGGTCGGGGAGCTGTTTTTT.

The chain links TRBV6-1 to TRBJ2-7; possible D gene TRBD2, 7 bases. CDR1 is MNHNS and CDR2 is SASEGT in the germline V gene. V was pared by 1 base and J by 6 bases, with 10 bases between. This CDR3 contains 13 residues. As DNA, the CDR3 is TGTGCCAGCAGTGAAGAGGGAGGGGGCGAGCAGTACTTC. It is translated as CASSEEGGGEQYF.

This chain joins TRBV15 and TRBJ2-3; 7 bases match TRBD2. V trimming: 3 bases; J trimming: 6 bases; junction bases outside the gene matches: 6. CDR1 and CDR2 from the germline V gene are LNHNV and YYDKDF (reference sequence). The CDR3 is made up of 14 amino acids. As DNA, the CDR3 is TGTGCCACCAGCAGCCAACCCGGGAGGGATACGCAGTATTTT. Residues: CATSSQPGRDTQYF.

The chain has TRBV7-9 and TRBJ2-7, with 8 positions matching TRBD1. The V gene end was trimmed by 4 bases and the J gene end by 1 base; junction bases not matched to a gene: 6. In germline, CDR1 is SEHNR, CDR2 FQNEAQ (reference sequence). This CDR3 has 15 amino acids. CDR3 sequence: CASSSPTGDSYEQYF. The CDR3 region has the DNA TGTGCCAGCAGCTCACCGACAGGGGATTCCTACGAGCAGTACTTC.

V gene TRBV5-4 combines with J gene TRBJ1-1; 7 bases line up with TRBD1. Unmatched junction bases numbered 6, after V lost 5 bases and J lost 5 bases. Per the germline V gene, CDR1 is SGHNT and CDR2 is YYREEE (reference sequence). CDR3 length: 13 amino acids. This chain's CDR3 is CASRRQGETEAFF. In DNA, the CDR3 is TGTGCCAGCAGACGTCAGGGGGAGACTGAAGCTTTCTTT.

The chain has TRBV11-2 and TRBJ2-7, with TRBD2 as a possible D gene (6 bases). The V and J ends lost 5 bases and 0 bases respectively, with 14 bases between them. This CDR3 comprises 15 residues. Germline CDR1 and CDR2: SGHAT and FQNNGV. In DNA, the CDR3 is TGTGCCAGCAGCCCTCGACTAGAGCCCTCCTACGAGCAGTACTTC. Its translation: CASSPRLEPSYEQYF.

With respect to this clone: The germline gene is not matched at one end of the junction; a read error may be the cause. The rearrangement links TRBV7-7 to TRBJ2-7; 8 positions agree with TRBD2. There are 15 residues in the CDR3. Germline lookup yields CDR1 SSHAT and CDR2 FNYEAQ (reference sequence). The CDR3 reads CASSPAASGPYEQYF. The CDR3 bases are TGTGCTAGCAGCCCAGCCGCTAGCGGGCCCTACGAGCAGTACTTC.

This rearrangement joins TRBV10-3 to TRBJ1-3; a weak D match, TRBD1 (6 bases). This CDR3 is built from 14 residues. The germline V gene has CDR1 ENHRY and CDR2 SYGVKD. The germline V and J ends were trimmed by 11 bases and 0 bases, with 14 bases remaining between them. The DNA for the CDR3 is TGTGCCGGGGGCAGCCGGTTCTCTGGAAACACCATATATTTT. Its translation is CAGGSRFSGNTIYF.

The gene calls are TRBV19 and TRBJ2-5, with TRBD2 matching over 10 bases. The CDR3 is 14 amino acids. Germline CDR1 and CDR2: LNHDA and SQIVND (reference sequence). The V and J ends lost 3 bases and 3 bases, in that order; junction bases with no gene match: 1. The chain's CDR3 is CASSMGLAKETQYF. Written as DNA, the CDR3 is TGTGCCAGTAGTATGGGACTAGCGAAAGAGACCCAGTACTTC.

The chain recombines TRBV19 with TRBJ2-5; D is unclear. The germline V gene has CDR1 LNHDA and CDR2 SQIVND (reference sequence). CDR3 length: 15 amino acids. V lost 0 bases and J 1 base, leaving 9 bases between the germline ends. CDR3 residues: CASSIDSQAQETQYF. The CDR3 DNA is TGTGCCAGTAGTATAGATTCTCAGGCCCAAGAGACCCAGTACTTC.

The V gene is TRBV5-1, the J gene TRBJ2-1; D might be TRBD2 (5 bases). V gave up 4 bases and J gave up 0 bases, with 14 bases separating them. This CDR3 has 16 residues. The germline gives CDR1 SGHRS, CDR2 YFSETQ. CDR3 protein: CASSTQTTSSYNEQFF. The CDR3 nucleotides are TGCGCCAGCAGCACCCAGACTACGAGCTCCTACAATGAGCAGTTCTTC.

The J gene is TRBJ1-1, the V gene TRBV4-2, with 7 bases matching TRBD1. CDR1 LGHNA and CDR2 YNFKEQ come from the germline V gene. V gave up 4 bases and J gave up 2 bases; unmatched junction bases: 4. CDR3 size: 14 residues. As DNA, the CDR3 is TGTGCCAGCAGCCCGGGACAGATAAACACTGAAGCTTTCTTT. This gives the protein CASSPGQINTEAFF.

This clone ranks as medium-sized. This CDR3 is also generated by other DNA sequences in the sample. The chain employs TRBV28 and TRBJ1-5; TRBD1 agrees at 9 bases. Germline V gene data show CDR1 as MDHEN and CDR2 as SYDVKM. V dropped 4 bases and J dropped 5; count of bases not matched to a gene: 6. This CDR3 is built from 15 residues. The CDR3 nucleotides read TGTGCCAGCAGTTCCTCCGGGACAGGGTATCAGCCCCAGCATTTT. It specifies CASSSSGTGYQPQHF.

The CDR3 DNA reads as TGTGCCAGCAGTTGGGGGGGAGGGGTCGGCTATGGCTACACCTTC. Amino acid sequence: CASSWGGGVGYGYTF. The gene calls are TRBV28 and TRBJ1-2; possibly TRBD1 for D (5 bases). V was clipped by 4 bases and J by 4 bases, with 16 bases between them. This CDR3 has 15 residues. Germline CDR1 MDHEN, CDR2 SYDVKM.

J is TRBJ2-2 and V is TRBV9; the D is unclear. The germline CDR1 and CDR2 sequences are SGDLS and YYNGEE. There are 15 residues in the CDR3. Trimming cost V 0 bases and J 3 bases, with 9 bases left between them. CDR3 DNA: TGTGCCAGCAGCGTAGGGCTAGTGCACACCGGGGAGCTGTTTTTT. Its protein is CASSVGLVHTGELFF.

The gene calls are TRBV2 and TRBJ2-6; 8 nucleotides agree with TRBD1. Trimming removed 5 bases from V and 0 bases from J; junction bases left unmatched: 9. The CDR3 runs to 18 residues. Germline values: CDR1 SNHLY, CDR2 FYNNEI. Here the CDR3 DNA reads TGTGCCAGCAGTCTTACCGGGACAGGATTCTCTGGGGCCAACGTCCTGACTTTC. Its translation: CASSLTGTGFSGANVLTF.

The DNA for the CDR3 is TGCGCCAGCAGCTTAGGGGGTAGTGGTGCTTATCAGCCCCAGCATTTT. Protein product: CASSLGGSGAYQPQHF. The chain has TRBV5-1 and TRBJ1-5; possible D gene TRBD1, 6 bases. Trimming left V 2 bases short and J 5 bases short, with 17 bases between. From germline, CDR1 is SGHRS and CDR2 YFSETQ. This CDR3 is built from 16 residues.

The CDR3 reads CASTGQGSSGNTIYF. The CDR3 DNA sequence: TGTGCCAGCACCGGACAGGGGAGCTCTGGAAACACCATATATTTT. The rearrangement links TRBV7-9 to TRBJ1-3; 9 bases fit TRBD1. The ends lost 7 bases at V and 0 bases at J; junction bases unmatched: 4. The germline V gene encodes CDR1 SEHNR and CDR2 FQNEAQ (reference sequence). This CDR3 is 15 amino acids long.

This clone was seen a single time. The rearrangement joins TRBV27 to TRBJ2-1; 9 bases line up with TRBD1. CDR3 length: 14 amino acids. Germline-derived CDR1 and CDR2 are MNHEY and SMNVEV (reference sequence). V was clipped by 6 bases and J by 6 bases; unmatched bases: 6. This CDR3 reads CASSSLTGGNEQFF. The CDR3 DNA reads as TGTGCCAGCAGCTCCTTGACAGGGGGCAATGAGCAGTTCTTC.